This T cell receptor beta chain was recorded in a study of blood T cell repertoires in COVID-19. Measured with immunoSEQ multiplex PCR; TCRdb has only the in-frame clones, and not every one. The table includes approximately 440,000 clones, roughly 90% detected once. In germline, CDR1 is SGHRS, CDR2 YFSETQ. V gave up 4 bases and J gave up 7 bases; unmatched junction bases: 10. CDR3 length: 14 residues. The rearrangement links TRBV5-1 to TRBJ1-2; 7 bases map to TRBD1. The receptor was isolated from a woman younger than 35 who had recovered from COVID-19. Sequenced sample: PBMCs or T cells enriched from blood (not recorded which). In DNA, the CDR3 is TGCGCCAGCAGCCCCGGGACAGAGGCCGGTGGCTACACCTTC. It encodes CASSPGTEAGGYTF. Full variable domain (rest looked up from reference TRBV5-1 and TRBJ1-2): KAGVTQTPRYLIKTRGQQVTLSCSPISGHRSVSWYQQTPGQGLQFLFEYFSETQRNKGNFPGRFSGRQFSNSRSEMNVSTLELGDSALYLCASSPGTEAGGYTFGSGTRLTVV.